This is a list of T cell receptor beta chains from one sample in a study of blood T cell repertoires in COVID-19. Method: immunoSEQ multiplex PCR; TCRdb's copy keeps in-frame clones and lacks some. The sample includes 110,000 to 150,000 clones, around 76% seen only once; the top ten take 3.5% to 4.5%. The sample taken for sequencing was peripheral blood. These receptors were taken from a man in his 60s with acute or convalescent COVID-19. The CDR3 runs from the conserved cysteine through the conserved F or W. Fields, in order: clone size, V gene, D gene, J gene, CDR3 DNA, CDR3 protein. D genes are given only for firm matches. The listing skips clone size in some rows; elsewhere it reads once, few, many or a size class.

.	TRBV12-3/TRBV12-4	.	TRBJ2-5	TGTGCCAGCAGCCGGGACATTCAAGAGACCCAGTACTTC	CASSRDIQETQYF
.	TRBV2	.	TRBJ2-2	TGTGCCGGGAGGACAAACACCGGGGAGCTGTTTTTT	CAGRTNTGELFF
.	TRBV28	.	TRBJ1-1	TGTGCCAGCAGTCGTCCAACGAGGAACACTGAAGCTTTCTTT	CASSRPTRNTEAFF
few	TRBV28	TRBD1	TRBJ1-5	TGTGCCAGCAGTTCGGGACAGGGGGCTGGTCAGCCCCAGCATTTT	CASSSGQGAGQPQHF
.	TRBV29-1	.	TRBJ2-6	TGCAGCGTTCCAGAGGGGGGGTCAGGGGCCAACGTCCTGACTTTC	CSVPEGGSGANVLTF
.	TRBV2	.	TRBJ2-7	TGTGCCAGCAGTTACACGAGTGGAGGGTACGAGCAGTACTTC	CASSYTSGGYEQYF
.	TRBV5-1	.	TRBJ2-2	TGCGCCAGCAGCTCAACAGGGCCCGGGGAGCTGTTTTTT	CASSSTGPGELFF
.	TRBV5-4	TRBD1	TRBJ1-1	TGTGCCAGCAGCTTGACAGGGGTCCTCACTGAAGCTTTCTTT	CASSLTGVLTEAFF
.	TRBV11-2	TRBD2	TRBJ2-1	TGTGCCAGCAGCCAGACTATGGGCGGGAGCTACTACAATGAGCAGTTCTTC	CASSQTMGGSYYNEQFF
.	TRBV15	.	TRBJ2-7	TGTGCCACCAGGGAGGACGCGAACTCCTACGAGCAGTACTTC	CATREDANSYEQYF
many	TRBV7-9	TRBD2	TRBJ2-2	TGTGCCAGCAGGGAGACTAGCGGGGGAGCTGGCGGGGAGCTGTTTTTT	CASRETSGGAGGELFF
.	TRBV19	TRBD1	TRBJ2-7	TGTGCCAGCAGGGACAGGGGTACCTACGAGCAGTACTTC	CASRDRGTYEQYF
.	TRBV18	.	TRBJ2-2	TGTGCCAGCTCACCACTCTGGGGGCGAGTCGGGGAGCTGTTTTTT	CASSPLWGRVGELFF
.	TRBV2	.	TRBJ2-3	TGTGCCAGCAGGATCATGGGAGATAGCACAGATACGCAGTATTTT	CASRIMGDSTDTQYF
.	TRBV6-1	TRBD1	TRBJ1-6	TGTGCCAGCAGTGAAAGGACAGGAAATTCACCCCTCCACTTT	CASSERTGNSPLHF
.	TRBV28	TRBD1	TRBJ2-7	TGTGCCAGCAGTTCTTGGGACAGCCTCTCCTACGAGCAGTACTTC	CASSSWDSLSYEQYF
.	TRBV7-2	TRBD1	TRBJ1-5	TGTGCCAGCAGCACACAGGGGCGGCAGCCCCAGCATTTT	CASSTQGRQPQHF
.	TRBV30	.	TRBJ2-1	TGTGCCTGGAGTCGTAGCGCCGGCTCCTACAATGAGCAGTTCTTC	CAWSRSAGSYNEQFF
.	TRBV14	TRBD1	TRBJ1-2	TGTGCCAGCAGCCAAGGGACAGGGAGGAGAGGCTACACCTTC	CASSQGTGRRGYTF
few	TRBV7-9	TRBD1	TRBJ1-1	TGTGCCAGCAGCTTGGACAGGTTCGACACTGAAGCTTTCTTT	CASSLDRFDTEAFF
.	TRBV18	TRBD1	TRBJ2-5	TGTGCCAGCTCACCCCAGGGGGCGCGGCAAGAGACCCAGTACTTC	CASSPQGARQETQYF
.	TRBV5-1	TRBD2	TRBJ2-5	TGCGCCAGCAGCTCGGGACTAGTTATCGAGACCCAGTACTTC	CASSSGLVIETQYF